This is a list of T cell receptor beta chains from one sample in a study of shared clonotypes between healthy human individuals. Clones were sequenced by immunoSEQ multiplex PCR, and TCRdb holds only the in-frame ones, with some missing. The table shows roughly 1 million clones, with 70% to 80% occurring only once. The sample comprised memory CD4+ T cells sorted from blood. These receptors all stem from a man aged 18 to 30 in good health. Both conserved end residues are part of each CDR3. Fields, in order: D gene, V gene, clone size, J gene, CDR3 protein, CDR3 DNA. The D gene is left open where the match is weak. Clone size is given for some rows only: seen once, a few or many times, or a class if the clone is expanded.

>TRBD2|TRBV5-1|few|TRBJ2-3
CASSLWTSGGDTQYF
TGCGCCAGCAGCTTGTGGACTAGCGGGGGAGATACGCAGTATTTT
>NA|TRBV1|few|TRBJ1-4
CTSSQVPQGYGEKLFF
TGCACCAGCAGCCAAGTTCCTCAGGGTTATGGTGAAAAACTGTTTTTT
>NA|TRBV5-4|NA|TRBJ1-1
CASSSGWGGMNTEAFF
TGTGCCAGCAGCTCCGGGTGGGGGGGGATGAACACTGAAGCTTTCTTT
>NA|TRBV11-2|NA|TRBJ2-7
CASSPRGVGEQYF
TGTGCCAGCAGCCCTCGAGGGGTAGGCGAGCAGTACTTC
>TRBD2|TRBV4-3|NA|TRBJ2-7
CASSEGLAGSYEQYF
TGCGCCAGCAGCGAGGGACTAGCGGGGTCCTACGAGCAGTACTTC
>TRBD2|TRBV5-6|NA|TRBJ2-5
CASSSGTSGGRRETQYF
TGTGCCAGCAGCTCCGGGACTAGCGGGGGAAGAAGGGAGACCCAGTACTTC
>TRBD1|TRBV6-5|NA|TRBJ1-1
CASRTQGAQVFEAFF
TGTGCCAGCAGGACACAGGGGGCGCAAGTTTTTGAAGCTTTCTTT
>TRBD1|TRBV7-2|NA|TRBJ1-2
CASSSFWTGDSYYGYTF
TGTGCCAGCAGCAGCTTTTGGACAGGGGACTCCTACTATGGCTACACCTTC
>TRBD1|TRBV5-1|many|TRBJ1-3
CASSLGAGGNSGNTIYF
TGCGCCAGCAGCTTGGGGGCAGGGGGCAACTCTGGAAACACCATATATTTT
>NA|TRBV23-1|NA|TRBJ1-1
CASAHSPEAFF
TGCGCCAGTGCCCATTCCCCTGAAGCTTTCTTT
>TRBD1|TRBV7-9|NA|TRBJ2-1
CASTPYRDRDYNEQFF
TGTGCCAGCACCCCCTACCGGGACAGGGATTACAATGAGCAGTTCTTC
>NA|TRBV18|NA|TRBJ2-4
CASSHGAGNIQYF
TGTGCCAGCTCCCACGGGGCGGGAAACATTCAGTACTTC
>NA|TRBV11-2|NA|TRBJ2-1
CASSGGVRHEQFF
TGTGCCAGCAGCGGCGGGGTTAGGCATGAGCAGTTCTTC
>TRBD1|TRBV19|NA|TRBJ1-1
CASSDRVNTEAFF
TGTGCCAGTAGTGACAGGGTTAACACTGAAGCTTTCTTT
>NA|TRBV6-1|NA|TRBJ1-5
CASSEAGANQPQHF
TGTGCCAGCAGTGAAGCAGGGGCTAATCAGCCCCAGCATTTT
>TRBD2|TRBV5-1|NA|TRBJ2-5
CASSLEAGGGETQYF
TGCGCCAGCAGCTTGGAGGCGGGAGGGGGAGAGACCCAGTACTTC
>TRBD2|TRBV2|NA|TRBJ2-2
CASSEQGGDTGELFF
TGTGCCAGCAGTGAACAGGGAGGGGACACCGGGGAGCTGTTTTTT
>TRBD1|TRBV30|NA|TRBJ2-7
CAYGQGASYEQYF
TGTGCCTACGGACAGGGGGCCTCCTACGAGCAGTACTTC